This T cell receptor beta chain derives from a study of T cells in Graves' hyperthyroidism and ophthalmopathy. Overall study results and limits: A 13 V-J model separated ophthalmopathy from stable hyperthyroidism. The majority of expanded thyroid clonotypes above 0.001 also appeared in blood.

Diagnoses were established using clinical symptoms, serum thyroxine and TRAb, thyroid ultrasound and orbital computed tomography. V was cut by 2 bases and J by 7 bases, with 12 bases left in between. Germline-derived CDR1 and CDR2 are SGHRS and YFSETQ. The CDR3 loop spans 14 amino acids. As concerns this clonotype: Its antigen is still unknown.

Authors of the study amplified TCR beta CDR3 regions from RNA transcripts. HTBI primers were the set used in a first-round RT-PCR of the TCR CDR3. TCRdb re-derived calls from the multiplex PCR reads in MiXCR, one entry per CDR3 protein. The sample lists just over 550,000 distinct CDR3 sequences, about half occurring once. This chain connects TRBV5-1 to TRBJ2-2; no firm D call. Input material: peripheral blood or thyroid tissue (not recorded which). This TCR was recovered from a woman younger than 30 with Graves' hyperthyroidism. CDR3 protein: CASSFMGGHGELFF. DNA for the CDR3: TGCGCCAGCAGCTTTATGGGTGGGCACGGGGAGCTGTTTTTT.